This TCR beta chain was retrieved from a study of glioma-infiltrating T cells. Whole-study context: Low-grade gliomas were grade II; glioblastomas were grade IV at initial diagnosis. Glioma patients had dexamethasone for six or fewer days before surgery.

Study observations and caveats: Shared blood CDR3 signature motifs marked patients with low tissue-blood divergence. Tissue-blood divergence was below expectation in non-neoplastic patients, above in gliomas.

Between the trimmed V and J ends, which lost 0 bases and 7 bases, there was a span of 9 bases. This CDR3 has 12 amino acids. Germline V CDR1 and CDR2: DFQATT, SNEGSKA (reference sequence). Using RNA template, CDR3s of TCR alpha and beta were amplified with iRepertoire arm-PCR. MiXCR, run by TCRdb on the multiplex PCR reads, gives a single entry per CDR3 protein. The data contain approximately 400,000 distinct CDR3 sequences, 35% to 45% of them singletons. A note on this clonotype: What it recognizes is unknown.

This clonotype originated in a human donor with low-grade glioma or glioblastoma, undergoing nonglioma brain surgery, or in good health (not recorded which). The sample was glioma tissue, nonneoplastic brain tissue, or PBMCs (not recorded which). The chain couples TRBV20-1 to TRBJ2-5, with TRBD2 as a possible D gene (6 bases). CDR3 loop: CSARDEGGTQYF. CDR3 nucleotide sequence: TGCAGTGCTAGAGATGAGGGAGGGACCCAGTACTTC.